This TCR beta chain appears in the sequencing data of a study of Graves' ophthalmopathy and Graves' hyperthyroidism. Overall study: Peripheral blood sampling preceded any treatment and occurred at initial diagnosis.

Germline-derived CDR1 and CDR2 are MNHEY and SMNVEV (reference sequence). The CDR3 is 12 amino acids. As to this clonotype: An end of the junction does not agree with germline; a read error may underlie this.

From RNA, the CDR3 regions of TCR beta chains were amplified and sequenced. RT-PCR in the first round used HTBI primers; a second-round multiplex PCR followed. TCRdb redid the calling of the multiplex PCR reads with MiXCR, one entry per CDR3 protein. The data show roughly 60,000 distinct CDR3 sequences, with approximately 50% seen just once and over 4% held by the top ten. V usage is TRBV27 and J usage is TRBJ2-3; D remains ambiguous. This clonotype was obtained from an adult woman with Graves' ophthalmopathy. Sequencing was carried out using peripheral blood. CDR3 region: CASSLYTDTQCF. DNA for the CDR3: TGTGCCAGCAGTTTATACACAGATACGCAGTGTTTT.